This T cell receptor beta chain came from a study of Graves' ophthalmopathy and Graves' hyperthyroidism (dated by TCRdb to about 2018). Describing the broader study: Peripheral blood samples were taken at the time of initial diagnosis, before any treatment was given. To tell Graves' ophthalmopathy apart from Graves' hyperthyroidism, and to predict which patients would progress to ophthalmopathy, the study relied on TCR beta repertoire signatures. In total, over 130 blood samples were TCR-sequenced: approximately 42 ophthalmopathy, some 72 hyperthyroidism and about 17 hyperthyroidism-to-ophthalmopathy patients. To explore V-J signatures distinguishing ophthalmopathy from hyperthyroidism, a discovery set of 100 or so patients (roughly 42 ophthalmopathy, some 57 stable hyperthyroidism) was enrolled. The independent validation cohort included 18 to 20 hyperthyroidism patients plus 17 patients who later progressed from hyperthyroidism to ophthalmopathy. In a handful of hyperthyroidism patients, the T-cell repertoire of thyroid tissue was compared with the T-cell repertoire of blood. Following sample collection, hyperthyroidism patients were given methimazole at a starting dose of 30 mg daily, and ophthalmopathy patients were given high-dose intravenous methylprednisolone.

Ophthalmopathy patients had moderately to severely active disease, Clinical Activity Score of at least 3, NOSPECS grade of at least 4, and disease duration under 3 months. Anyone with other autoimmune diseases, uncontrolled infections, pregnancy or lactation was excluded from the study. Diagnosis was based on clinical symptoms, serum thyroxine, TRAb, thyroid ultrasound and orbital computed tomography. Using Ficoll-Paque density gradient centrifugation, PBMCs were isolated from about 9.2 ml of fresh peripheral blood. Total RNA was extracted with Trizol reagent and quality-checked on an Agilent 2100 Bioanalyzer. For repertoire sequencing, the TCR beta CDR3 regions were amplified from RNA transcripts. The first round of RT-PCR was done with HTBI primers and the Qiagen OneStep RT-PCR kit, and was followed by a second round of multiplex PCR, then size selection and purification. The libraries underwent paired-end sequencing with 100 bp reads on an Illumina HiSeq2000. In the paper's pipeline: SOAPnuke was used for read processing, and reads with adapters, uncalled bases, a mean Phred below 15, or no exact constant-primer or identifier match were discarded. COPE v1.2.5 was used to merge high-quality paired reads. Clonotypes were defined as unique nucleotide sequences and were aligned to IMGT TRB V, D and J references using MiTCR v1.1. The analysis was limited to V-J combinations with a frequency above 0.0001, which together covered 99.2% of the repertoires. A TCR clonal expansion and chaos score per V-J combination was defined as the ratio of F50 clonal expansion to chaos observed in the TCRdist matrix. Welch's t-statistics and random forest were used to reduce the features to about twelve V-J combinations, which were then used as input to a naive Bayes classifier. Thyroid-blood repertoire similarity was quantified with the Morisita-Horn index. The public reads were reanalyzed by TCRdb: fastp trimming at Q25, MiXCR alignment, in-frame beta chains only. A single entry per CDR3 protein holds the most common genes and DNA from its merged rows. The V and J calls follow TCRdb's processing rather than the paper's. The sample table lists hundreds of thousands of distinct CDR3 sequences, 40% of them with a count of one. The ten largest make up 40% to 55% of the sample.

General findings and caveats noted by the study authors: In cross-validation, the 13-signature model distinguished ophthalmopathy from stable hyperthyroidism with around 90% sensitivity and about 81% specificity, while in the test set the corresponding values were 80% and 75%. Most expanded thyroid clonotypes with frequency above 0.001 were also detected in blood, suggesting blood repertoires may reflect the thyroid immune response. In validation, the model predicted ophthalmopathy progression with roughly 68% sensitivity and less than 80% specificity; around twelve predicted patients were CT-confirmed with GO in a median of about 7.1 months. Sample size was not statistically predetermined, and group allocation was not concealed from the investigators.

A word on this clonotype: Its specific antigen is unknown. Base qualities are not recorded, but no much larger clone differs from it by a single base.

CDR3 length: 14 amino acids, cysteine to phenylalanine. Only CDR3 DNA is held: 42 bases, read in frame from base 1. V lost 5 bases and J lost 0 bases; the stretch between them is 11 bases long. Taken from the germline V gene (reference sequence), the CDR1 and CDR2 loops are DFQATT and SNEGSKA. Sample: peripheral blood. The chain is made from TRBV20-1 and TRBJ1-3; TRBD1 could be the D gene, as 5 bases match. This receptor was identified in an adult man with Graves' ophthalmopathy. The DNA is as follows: TGCAGTGCTGGACACGGCGTCTCTGGAAACACCATATATTTT. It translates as CSAGHGVSGNTIYF.